Many counts were recorded for the clone carrying this TCR beta chain. Every diagnosis used clinical symptoms, serum thyroxine and TRAb, thyroid ultrasound and orbital computed tomography. The data were obtained in a study of T cells in Graves' hyperthyroidism and ophthalmopathy. Germline V lookup: CDR1 KGHDR, CDR2 SFDVKD. The V segment lost 3 bases and the J segment 1 base; nucleotides outside the gene matches: 7. The CDR3 loop spans 17 amino acids. The CDR3 regions of TCR beta were amplified from RNA transcripts. HTBI primers were the set used in a first-round RT-PCR of the TCR CDR3. TCRdb called the multiplex PCR reads again in MiXCR, with one record for every CDR3 protein. The sample lists some 770,000 distinct CDR3 sequences; 16% were seen once.

The chain couples TRBV24-1 to TRBJ2-2; 7 positions match TRBD2. The sequencing sample was made of blood. The source is a man aged 18-30 years with Graves' hyperthyroidism. CDR3: CATSDAVGGWNTGELFF. Written as DNA, the CDR3 is TGTGCCACCAGTGATGCCGTGGGGGGGTGGAACACCGGGGAGCTGTTTTTT.